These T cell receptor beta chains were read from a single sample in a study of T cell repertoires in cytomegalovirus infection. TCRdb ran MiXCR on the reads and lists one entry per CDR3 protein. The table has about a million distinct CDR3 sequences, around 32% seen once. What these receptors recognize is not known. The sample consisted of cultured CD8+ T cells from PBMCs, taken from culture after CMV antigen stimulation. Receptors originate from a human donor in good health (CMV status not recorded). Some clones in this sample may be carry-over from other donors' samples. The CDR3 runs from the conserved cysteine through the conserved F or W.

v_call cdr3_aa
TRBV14 CASSQEEWSGTEAFF
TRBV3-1 CASSRQPDQPQHF
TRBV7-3 CASSDTYNEQFF
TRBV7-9 CASSLATGLGYGYTF
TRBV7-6 CASSPLAGVWFGYTF
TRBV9 CASGGETSSYNEQFF
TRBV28 CASSPQGLALRNEQFF
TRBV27 CASSRQGPPINQPQHF
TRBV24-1 CATSGSTGWETQYF
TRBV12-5 CASGPEWATNEKLFF
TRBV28 CASSLDRRTDTQYF
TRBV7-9 CASSLEGWLQHF
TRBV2 CATFLETYYEQYF
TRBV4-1 CASSPRTVTNTGELFF
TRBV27 CASSLEWLAGGTGELFF
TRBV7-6 CASTIRLGGSEQYF
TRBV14 CASSPVDRRLNTDTQYF
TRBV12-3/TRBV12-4 CASAGGGPSIDTQYF
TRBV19 CASSLGLGGSTDTQYF
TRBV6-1 CATREGVTDTQYF
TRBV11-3 CASSSRDPGQEGRDTQYF
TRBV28 CASSLRTVESITGLNTEAFF
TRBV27 CASGGLGLAEQYF
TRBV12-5 CASGQVGAFF
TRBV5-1 CASSAKRQGLGEQYF
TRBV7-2 CASSPWDRSSGNTIYF
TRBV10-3 CAIQEGAREKLFF
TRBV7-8 CASSYKAGSNTEAFF
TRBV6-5 CASSYNRNYGYTF
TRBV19 CASSIDPAGEVVWYEQFF
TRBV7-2 CASSSLNSDEAFF
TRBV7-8 CASSGIQGAIYNEQFF
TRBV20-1 CSARARGQRNTGELFF
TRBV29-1 CSVGSGGFTEAFF
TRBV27 CASSLLVGQVYNEQFF
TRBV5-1 CASSPRGSHTEAFF
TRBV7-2 CASSPKTGGGETQYF
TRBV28 CASETWQGARRDYQETQYF
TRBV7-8 CASSQKPGTVNTEAFF
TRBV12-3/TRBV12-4 CASSRTGGLRETQYF
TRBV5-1 CASSLVSLPEDYGYTF
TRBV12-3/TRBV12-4 CASRPALGGTGKLKETQYF
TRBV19 CASMGGPGGYTF
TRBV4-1 CASSQDEGGGLNEQFF
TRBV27 CASSLLGGRETQYF
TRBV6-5 CASSPGASGSYGYTF
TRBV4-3 CASSQERGHWNEQFF
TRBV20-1 CSADPPVEDTQYF
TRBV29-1 CSVTDRVDGYTF
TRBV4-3 CASSHWTGRTDTQYF
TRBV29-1 CSVEEPGWGVSTDTQYF
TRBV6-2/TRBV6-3 CASSYVGSPQETQYF
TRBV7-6 CASSLTGQGTNNEQFF
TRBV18 CANSPQTGRNEKLFF
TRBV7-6 CASSLFGTDDTEAFF
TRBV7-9 CASRQSERETQYF
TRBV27 CASSLGGGLGKTHNEQFF